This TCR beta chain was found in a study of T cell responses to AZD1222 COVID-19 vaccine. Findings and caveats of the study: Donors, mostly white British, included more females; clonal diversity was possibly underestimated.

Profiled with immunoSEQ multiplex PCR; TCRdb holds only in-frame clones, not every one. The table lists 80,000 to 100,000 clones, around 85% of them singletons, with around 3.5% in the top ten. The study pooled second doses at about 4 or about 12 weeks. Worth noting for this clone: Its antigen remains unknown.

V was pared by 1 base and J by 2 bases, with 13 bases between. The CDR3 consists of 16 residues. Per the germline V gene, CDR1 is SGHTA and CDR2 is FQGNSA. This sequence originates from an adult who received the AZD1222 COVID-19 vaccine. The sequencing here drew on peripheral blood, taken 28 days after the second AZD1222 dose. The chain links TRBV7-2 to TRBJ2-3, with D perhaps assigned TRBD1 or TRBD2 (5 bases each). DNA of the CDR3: TGTGCCAGCAGCTTAGATTGGGGACGGCCCACAGATACGCAGTATTTT. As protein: CASSLDWGRPTDTQYF.